The 6 T cell receptor beta chains below were found in one sample sequenced in a study of Tregs in tolerant kidney transplant recipients. Sequenced by immunoSEQ multiplex PCR; TCRdb stores in-frame clones only, minus some. The sample has roughly 250,000 clones; more than 65% are singletons. The specimen sequenced was CD4+ T cells from blood. The receptors come from a human donor in good health.

V is TRBV5-5 and J is TRBJ1-5; D is undetermined. V lost 4 bases and J lost 3, with 17 bases in between. Germline V lookup: CDR1 SGHKS, CDR2 YYEKEE (reference sequence). The CDR3 contains 16 residues. In DNA form, the CDR3 reads TGTGCCAGCAGCCCCGTAATGGGGATCGCCAATCAGCCCCAGCATTTT. This sequence encodes CASSPVMGIANQPQHF.

The chain couples TRBV19 to TRBJ1-6; D is possibly TRBD1 (6 bases). V lost 9 bases and J lost 7, with 19 bases in between. The CDR3 runs 15 residues. Germline-derived CDR1 and CDR2 are LNHDA and SQIVND (reference sequence). The CDR3 DNA is TGTGCCAGCAAAACAGGGTTGGATACGAATTCACCCCTCCACTTT. It translates to CASKTGLDTNSPLHF.

This rearrangement joins TRBV5-6 to TRBJ1-1; D unresolved. The CDR3 has 13 amino acids. CDR1 SGHDT and CDR2 YYEEEE come from the germline V gene. V was cut by 0 bases and J by 1 base, with 4 bases left in between. This CDR3 is CASSLVRNTEAFF. The CDR3 DNA is TGTGCCAGCAGCTTGGTCAGGAACACTGAAGCTTTCTTT.

This CDR3 is CASTHSGSPSYEQYF. The DNA of the CDR3 is TGTGCCAGTACCCATAGCGGGAGCCCGTCCTACGAGCAGTACTTC. This sequence joins TRBV19 and TRBJ2-7, with 9 bases identical to TRBD2. This CDR3 region has 15 residues. Germline V CDR1 and CDR2: LNHDA, SQIVND (reference sequence). Germline trimming cut 7 bases from V and 1 base from J; bases unmatched to any gene: 8.

This chain connects TRBV7-8 to TRBJ2-7; perhaps TRBD2 as D (13 bases). The CDR3 length is 20 residues. The germline V and J ends were trimmed by 4 bases and 3 bases, with 31 bases remaining between them. Germline loops: CDR1 SGHVS, CDR2 FQNEAQ. CDR3 region: CASSSPRDRGRTSGSYEQYF. CDR3 in DNA: TGTGCCAGCAGCTCCCCGAGGGACAGGGGGCGGACTAGCGGGAGCTACGAGCAGTACTTC.

This rearrangement joins TRBV2 to TRBJ1-5, with D possibly being TRBD1 (5 bases). V lost 0 bases, J lost 6 bases, and 15 bases lay in between. Per the germline V gene, CDR1 is SNHLY and CDR2 is FYNNEI. The CDR3 extends over 16 amino acids. Here the CDR3 DNA reads TGTGCCAGCAGTGAAGCAGGTCAGGGACGGGGTCAGCCCCAGCATTTT. Amino acid sequence: CASSEAGQGRGQPQHF.